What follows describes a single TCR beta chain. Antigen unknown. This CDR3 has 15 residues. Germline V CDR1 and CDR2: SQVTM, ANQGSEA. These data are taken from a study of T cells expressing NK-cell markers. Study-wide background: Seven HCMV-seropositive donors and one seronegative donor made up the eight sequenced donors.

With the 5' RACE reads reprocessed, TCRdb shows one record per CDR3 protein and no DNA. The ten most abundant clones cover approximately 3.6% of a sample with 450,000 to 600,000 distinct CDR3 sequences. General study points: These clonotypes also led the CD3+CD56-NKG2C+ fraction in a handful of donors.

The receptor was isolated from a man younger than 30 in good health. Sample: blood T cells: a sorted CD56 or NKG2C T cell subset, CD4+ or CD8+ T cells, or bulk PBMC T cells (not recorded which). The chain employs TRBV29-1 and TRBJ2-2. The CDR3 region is CSVPQDGINTGELFF.